These T cell receptor beta chains were read from a single sample in a study of post-analysis software for immune sequencing data. In TCRdb, the PCR reads were re-called with MiXCR into one record per CDR3 protein. The sample contains about 770,000 distinct CDR3 sequences, 35% to 55% of which appear only once. The specimen was blood. The receptors shown here come from a girl aged 5 to 17 with multiple sclerosis. Both conserved end residues are part of each CDR3. A D gene is named only where the DNA matches it firmly. Clone size is not always given. Where it is, it says once, few, many or a class for expanded clones.

J gene	D gene	V gene	clone size	CDR3 protein	CDR3 DNA
TRBJ2-5	NA	TRBV29-1	NA	CSVDNWSGNFQETQYF	TGCAGCGTTGATAATTGGTCAGGGAATTTTCAAGAGACCCAGTACTTC
TRBJ1-1	NA	TRBV12-3/TRBV12-4	NA	CASSLNREAFF	TGTGCCAGCAGTTTGAACCGTGAAGCTTTCTTT
TRBJ2-7	NA	TRBV20-1	few	CSATSRRSYEQYF	TGCAGTGCTACTAGCCGACGATCCTACGAGCAGTACTTC
TRBJ2-1	NA	TRBV4-3	few	CASSQDTGGNYNEQFF	TGCGCCAGCAGCCAAGATACGGGCGGGAACTACAATGAGCAGTTCTTC
TRBJ2-5	NA	TRBV7-9	NA	CASSPKGRMEQYF	TGTGCCAGCAGCCCGAAAGGCCGGATGGAGCAGTACTTC
TRBJ2-3	TRBD2	TRBV4-2	NA	CASSQDRRGAGDTQYF	TGTGCCAGCAGTCAAGATCGGCGGGGGGCGGGAGATACGCAGTATTTT
TRBJ2-7	TRBD2	TRBV9	few	CASSERGTSETYEQYF	TGTGCCAGCAGCGAGCGAGGGACTAGCGAAACCTACGAGCAGTACTTC
TRBJ2-1	NA	TRBV11-2	NA	CASSLGPYNHLIEQFF	TGTGCCAGCAGCCTGGGACCTTACAACCACCTCATCGAGCAGTTCTTC
TRBJ1-1	NA	TRBV7-3	NA	CASSLSPPTEAFF	TGTGCCAGCAGCTTAAGTCCTCCTACTGAAGCTTTCTTT
TRBJ2-4	NA	TRBV12-3/TRBV12-4	NA	CASSLALNSLGEQYF	TGTGCCAGCAGTTTAGCGTTGAATAGCTTGGGGGAGCAGTACTTC
TRBJ2-7	TRBD1	TRBV6-6	NA	CASSPRTGGFSYEQYF	TGTGCCAGCAGTCCTCGGACAGGGGGCTTCTCCTACGAGCAGTACTTC
TRBJ2-7	NA	TRBV20-1	NA	CSASDSYEQYF	TGCAGCGCGAGCGACTCCTACGAGCAGTACTTC
TRBJ1-4	NA	TRBV5-1	few	CASSLEGNTNEKLFF	TGCGCCAGCAGCTTGGAGGGGAATACTAATGAAAAACTGTTTTTT
TRBJ1-4	NA	TRBV6-6	few	CASRGLQNEKLFF	TGTGCCAGCAGAGGACTACAGAATGAAAAACTGTTTTTT
TRBJ2-3	TRBD2	TRBV9	NA	CASSPQAGGPSDTQYF	TGTGCCAGCAGCCCCCAAGCGGGAGGGCCGTCAGATACGCAGTATTTT
TRBJ2-5	NA	TRBV7-9	NA	CASSGRARDTQYF	TGTGCCAGCAGCGGACGTGCCCGAGACACCCAGTACTTC
TRBJ2-7	TRBD2	TRBV20-1	once	CSATGLAGGGPSYEQYF	TGCAGTGCTACCGGACTAGCGGGAGGGGGCCCCTCCTACGAGCAGTACTTC
TRBJ2-7	TRBD2	TRBV7-9	NA	CSSSRGTSYEQYF	TGTAGCAGCAGCCGCGGGACTAGCTACGAGCAGTACTTC
TRBJ1-1	TRBD1	TRBV29-1	NA	CSVGSDRSSNTEAFF	TGCAGCGTTGGGTCGGACAGGTCTAGTAACACTGAAGCTTTCTTT
TRBJ2-1	NA	TRBV7-3	NA	CASSAPGRTSSGNYNEQFF	TGTGCCAGCAGCGCCCCAGGACGGACTTCTAGTGGGAACTACAATGAGCAGTTCTTC
TRBJ2-5	TRBD2	TRBV29-1	few	CSVFRTGGVGETQYF	TGTAGCGTTTTCCGGACGGGAGGAGTAGGGGAGACCCAGTACTTC
TRBJ1-2	NA	TRBV6-5	NA	CVSGELAYGYTF	TGTGTCAGCGGAGAACTGGCCTATGGCTACACCTTC
TRBJ2-3	NA	TRBV12-3/TRBV12-4	NA	CASSLEPGISTDTQYF	TGTGCCAGCAGTTTAGAACCAGGGATTAGCACAGATACGCAGTATTTT
TRBJ2-5	TRBD2	TRBV15	NA	CATSREGLPPRETQYF	TGTGCCACCAGCAGAGAGGGACTACCTCCGCGAGAGACCCAGTACTTC
TRBJ2-2	NA	TRBV20-1	few	CSPVKSNTGELFF	TGCAGTCCCGTGAAGTCGAACACCGGGGAGCTGTTTTTT
TRBJ2-1	NA	TRBV6-2/TRBV6-3	NA	CASSPGGIDNEQFF	TGTGCCAGCAGTCCTGGCGGGATCGACAATGAGCAGTTCTTC
TRBJ1-1	NA	TRBV7-9	NA	CASSKINTEAFF	TGTGCCAGCAGCAAGATTAACACTGAAGCTTTCTTT
TRBJ2-1	TRBD2	TRBV20-1	NA	CSARWGRVPSGEQFF	TGCAGTGCCCGGTGGGGGAGGGTCCCCTCGGGTGAGCAGTTCTTC
TRBJ2-5	TRBD1	TRBV13	NA	CASSAMGTEETQYF	TGTGCCAGCAGCGCAATGGGGACAGAAGAGACCCAGTACTTC
TRBJ2-3	NA	TRBV12-3/TRBV12-4	NA	CASSLLVTPGRGGGTDTQYF	TGTGCCAGCAGTTTACTAGTTACCCCTGGGAGGGGGGGAGGCACAGATACGCAGTATTTT
TRBJ2-5	NA	TRBV7-8	few	CASSTSGGSSETQYF	TGTGCCAGCAGCACAAGCGGAGGTTCATCAGAGACCCAGTACTTC
TRBJ2-1	NA	TRBV24-1	NA	CATSDFGPNEQFF	TGTGCCACCAGTGATTTCGGGCCCAATGAGCAGTTCTTC
TRBJ2-2	TRBD1	TRBV15	few	CATSSAGGDTGELFF	TGTGCCACCAGCAGCGCAGGGGGCGACACCGGGGAGCTGTTTTTT
TRBJ2-5	NA	TRBV20-1	NA	CSAGLVGLQETQYF	TGCAGTGCGGGGCTAGTGGGATTACAAGAGACCCAGTACTTC
TRBJ2-1	NA	TRBV15	few	CATSSGNEQFF	TGTGCCACCAGCAGCGGGAATGAGCAGTTCTTC
TRBJ2-7	TRBD1	TRBV12-3/TRBV12-4	NA	CASSYRGQGGFYEQYF	TGTGCCAGCAGTTACCGAGGACAGGGCGGCTTCTACGAGCAGTACTTC
TRBJ2-6	NA	TRBV20-1	few	CSASRGANVLTF	TGCAGTGCTAGTCGTGGGGCCAACGTCCTGACTTTC
TRBJ2-1	TRBD2	TRBV9	once	CASGPGGSKNEQFF	TGTGCCAGCGGCCCGGGCGGGAGTAAAAATGAGCAGTTCTTC
TRBJ1-4	NA	TRBV20-1	NA	CSARERQNEKLFF	TGCAGTGCTAGAGAGAGACAGAATGAAAAACTGTTTTTT
TRBJ2-3	NA	TRBV12-3/TRBV12-4	NA	CASSWVADTQYF	TGTGCCAGCAGTTGGGTGGCAGATACGCAGTATTTT
TRBJ2-5	NA	TRBV7-9	few	CASSLLGTGIQETQYF	TGTGCCAGCAGCTTATTGGGAACAGGGATCCAAGAGACCCAGTACTTC
TRBJ1-1	NA	TRBV29-1	NA	CSVSSGQAAARVTEAFF	NA
TRBJ1-5	NA	TRBV7-9	few	CASSLGATQPQHF	TGTGCCAGCAGCTTGGGTGCAACCCAGCCCCAGCATTTT